The sequence of this T cell receptor (beta chain) was determined in a study of blood T cell repertoires in COVID-19. Study summary: Collection of acute and convalescent COVID-19 samples took place in the United States, Italy and Spain. Sources were T cells, B-cell-depleted T cells, or PBMCs; the material itself was cDNA or gDNA.

CDR3 size: 18 residues. Germline V gene data show CDR1 as KGHDR and CDR2 as SFDVKD. V dropped 5 bases and J dropped 4; count of bases not matched to a gene: 14. Per the original data handling: Amplifying reference gene primers gave estimates of nucleated cell counts. Assay: immunoSEQ multiplex PCR; the TCRdb copy retains only in-frame clones and omits some. V, J and clone size were drawn from that table, and D and trimming were deduced from the DNA. The sample has just over 250,000 clones; roughly 88% are singletons. J is TRBJ2-1 and V is TRBV24-1, with 9 bases that match TRBD2. The sequence was collected from a woman between 65 and 79 years old with COVID-19, enrolled during active disease. The sample was peripheral blood. The CDR3, as DNA: TGTGCCACCAGTGTCCAAACCCCAGCTAGCGGGATTTACAATGAGCAGTTCTTC. The encoded protein is CATSVQTPASGIYNEQFF.